Reported below is one T cell receptor beta chain. Original analysis: Reference gene primer amplification in the assay estimated nucleated cell counts. Sequencing used immunoSEQ multiplex PCR; TCRdb keeps in-frame clones, though not all of them. V, J and clone size are those of that table, while D and trimming were read from the DNA. The profile shows 220,000 or so clones, roughly 80% of them singletons. CDR1 is PRHDT, CDR2 FYEKMQ, per germline (reference sequence). V lost 5 bases, J lost 3 bases, and 6 bases stayed unmatched. The CDR3 length is 15 residues. This sample is part of a study of blood T cell repertoires in COVID-19. Background on the study: T cells, B-cell-depleted T cells, or PBMCs supplied cDNA or gDNA.

Input material: PBMCs or T cells enriched from blood (not recorded which). This rearrangement joins TRBV13 to TRBJ2-1; TRBD1 agrees at 8 bases. The clonotype comes from a woman in her 40s with acute COVID-19. CDR3 sequence reads: CASSARTGNYNEQFF. The CDR3 coding sequence is TGTGCCAGCAGCGCTCGGACAGGGAACTACAATGAGCAGTTCTTC.